A selection of T cell receptor beta chains follows, all from one sample in a study of blood T cell repertoires in COVID-19. Only in-frame clones appear in the TCRdb table, and some are missing; sequencing was by immunoSEQ multiplex PCR. The table shows around 220,000 clones, with approximately 90% occurring only once. Material for sequencing was peripheral blood. The receptors were gathered from a woman in her forties or fifties with COVID-19, enrolled during active disease. The CDR3 runs from the conserved cysteine through the conserved F or W. Each record gives: clone size, V gene, J gene, D gene, CDR3 DNA, CDR3 protein. D genes are given only for firm matches. The listing skips clone size in some rows; elsewhere it reads once, few, many or a size class.

clone_size: .; v_call: TRBV19; j_call: TRBJ1-1; d_call: .; cdr3_nt: TGTGCCAGTAGTATCCCCACGGGCACTGAAGCTTTCTTT; cdr3_aa: CASSIPTGTEAFF
clone_size: .; v_call: TRBV12-3/TRBV12-4; j_call: TRBJ1-5; d_call: TRBD1; cdr3_nt: TGTGCCAGCAGCTACAGGGGGAATCAGCCCCAGCATTTT; cdr3_aa: CASSYRGNQPQHF
clone_size: .; v_call: TRBV14; j_call: TRBJ2-3; d_call: TRBD1; cdr3_nt: TGTGCCAGCAGCCAAGATAGGGTGGGACAGGGGAGAACAGATACGCAGTATTTT; cdr3_aa: CASSQDRVGQGRTDTQYF
clone_size: .; v_call: TRBV19; j_call: TRBJ2-3; d_call: .; cdr3_nt: TGTGCCAGTAGTATCCGGGCGGTGGGCGGGGGCACAGATACGCAGTATTTT; cdr3_aa: CASSIRAVGGGTDTQYF
clone_size: once; v_call: TRBV7-6; j_call: TRBJ2-1; d_call: TRBD1; cdr3_nt: TGTGCCAGCACAGGGGGAATAGGGAATGAGCAGTTCTTC; cdr3_aa: CASTGGIGNEQFF
clone_size: once; v_call: TRBV9; j_call: TRBJ1-1; d_call: .; cdr3_nt: TGTGCCAGCAGCGTAGTCGGTTGGGGAGGGGACACTGAAGCTTTCTTT; cdr3_aa: CASSVVGWGGDTEAFF
clone_size: .; v_call: TRBV7-2; j_call: TRBJ1-3; d_call: .; cdr3_nt: TGTGCCAGCAGCCCTGCGCTCGGAAACACCATATATTTT; cdr3_aa: CASSPALGNTIYF
clone_size: .; v_call: TRBV3-1/TRBV3-2; j_call: TRBJ1-1; d_call: .; cdr3_nt: TGTGCCAGCAGCCTCGGGGGTAACACTGAAGCTTTCTTT; cdr3_aa: CASSLGGNTEAFF
clone_size: .; v_call: TRBV28; j_call: TRBJ1-1; d_call: TRBD1; cdr3_nt: TGTGCCAGCAGTTTACGGACAGGGAACACTGAAGCTTTCTTT; cdr3_aa: CASSLRTGNTEAFF
clone_size: .; v_call: TRBV11-3; j_call: TRBJ2-1; d_call: TRBD2; cdr3_nt: TGTGCCAGCAGCTTAGAGTTCGGACTAGCAGGGAATGAGCAGTTCTTC; cdr3_aa: CASSLEFGLAGNEQFF
clone_size: once; v_call: TRBV6-1; j_call: TRBJ1-2; d_call: .; cdr3_nt: TGTGCCAGCAGTGAACGATGGGGGCAGGCCTATGGCTACACCTTC; cdr3_aa: CASSERWGQAYGYTF
clone_size: .; v_call: TRBV7-2; j_call: TRBJ2-3; d_call: TRBD2; cdr3_nt: TGTGCCAGCAGCACAAGGAGCGGGGGTCATAAAACTAGCACAGATACGCAGTATTTT; cdr3_aa: CASSTRSGGHKTSTDTQYF
clone_size: many; v_call: TRBV11-3; j_call: TRBJ2-3; d_call: .; cdr3_nt: TGTGCCAGCAGCTTACGGAGCACAGATACGCAGTATTTT; cdr3_aa: CASSLRSTDTQYF
clone_size: .; v_call: TRBV29-1; j_call: TRBJ1-2; d_call: TRBD1; cdr3_nt: TGCAGCGCTCGGACAGGGATTAACTATGGCTACACCTTC; cdr3_aa: CSARTGINYGYTF
clone_size: .; v_call: TRBV9; j_call: TRBJ2-7; d_call: .; cdr3_nt: TGTGCCAGCAGTGGACTTTCCCACGAGCAGTACTTC; cdr3_aa: CASSGLSHEQYF
clone_size: few; v_call: TRBV11-2; j_call: TRBJ2-1; d_call: .; cdr3_nt: TGTGCCAGCAGCTTGCCCAGTCCGAATGAGCAGTTCTTC; cdr3_aa: CASSLPSPNEQFF
clone_size: .; v_call: TRBV19; j_call: TRBJ2-7; d_call: .; cdr3_nt: TGTGCCAGTAGTATAACGGGGAATCCCTACGAGCAGTACTTC; cdr3_aa: CASSITGNPYEQYF
clone_size: .; v_call: TRBV10-3; j_call: TRBJ2-3; d_call: TRBD2; cdr3_nt: TGTGCCATCAGTGAGTCTTCTCTAGCGGGGGGGGCAGATACGCAGTATTTT; cdr3_aa: CAISESSLAGGADTQYF
clone_size: .; v_call: TRBV19; j_call: TRBJ2-2; d_call: TRBD1; cdr3_nt: TGTGCCAGTAGTTTAGACAGGGGGATGAACACCGGGGAGCTGTTTTTT; cdr3_aa: CASSLDRGMNTGELFF
clone_size: .; v_call: TRBV18; j_call: TRBJ2-2; d_call: .; cdr3_nt: TGTGCCAGCTCCTCAGGGTACACCGGGGAGCTGTTTTTT; cdr3_aa: CASSSGYTGELFF
clone_size: .; v_call: TRBV28; j_call: TRBJ2-4; d_call: .; cdr3_nt: TGTGCTTCCTTGGGCGCCCCTAAAAACATTCAGTACTTC; cdr3_aa: CASLGAPKNIQYF
clone_size: few; v_call: TRBV19; j_call: TRBJ2-5; d_call: .; cdr3_nt: TGTGCCAGTAGTATCGGTGGTGCCGCCCAAGAGACCCAGTACTTC; cdr3_aa: CASSIGGAAQETQYF
clone_size: .; v_call: TRBV18; j_call: TRBJ1-2; d_call: TRBD1; cdr3_nt: TGTGCCAGCTCACCAGGGACAGCAGTCAGTGGCTACACCTTC; cdr3_aa: CASSPGTAVSGYTF
clone_size: .; v_call: TRBV6-5; j_call: TRBJ1-4; d_call: .; cdr3_nt: TGTGCCAGCCGTCGTATTCGGGGAACTAATGAAAAACTGTTTTTT; cdr3_aa: CASRRIRGTNEKLFF
clone_size: .; v_call: TRBV20-1; j_call: TRBJ1-6; d_call: .; cdr3_nt: TGCAGTGCTAGTAAGGGGAATTCACCCCTCCACTTT; cdr3_aa: CSASKGNSPLHF
clone_size: .; v_call: TRBV15; j_call: TRBJ1-2; d_call: .; cdr3_nt: TGTGCCACCAGCGGACTAGGGGAGGATAACTATGGCTACACCTTC; cdr3_aa: CATSGLGEDNYGYTF
clone_size: .; v_call: TRBV5-1; j_call: TRBJ2-1; d_call: TRBD1; cdr3_nt: TGCGCCAGCAGCTTGGCTGGGACAGGTTACTACAATGAGCAGTTCTTC; cdr3_aa: CASSLAGTGYYNEQFF
clone_size: few; v_call: TRBV11-3; j_call: TRBJ2-7; d_call: .; cdr3_nt: TGTGCCAGCAGCCGGGACACCTACGAGCAGTACTTC; cdr3_aa: CASSRDTYEQYF
clone_size: .; v_call: TRBV30; j_call: TRBJ1-6; d_call: TRBD1; cdr3_nt: TGTGCCTGGGGGTACAGGGGCTCCTATAATTCACCCCTCCACTTT; cdr3_aa: CAWGYRGSYNSPLHF
clone_size: .; v_call: TRBV7-2; j_call: TRBJ2-1; d_call: TRBD2; cdr3_nt: TGTGCCAGCAGCCCGAGGACTAGTTGGCAGTTCTTC; cdr3_aa: CASSPRTSWQFF
clone_size: .; v_call: TRBV2; j_call: TRBJ2-1; d_call: TRBD1; cdr3_nt: TGTGCCAGCAGTCACAACTTTAGCCCTACCCCGACAGGGACCCACAATGAGCAGTTCTTC; cdr3_aa: CASSHNFSPTPTGTHNEQFF
clone_size: once; v_call: TRBV24-1; j_call: TRBJ1-2; d_call: TRBD1; cdr3_nt: TGTGCCACCAGTGATCGGGACAGATCCCATGGCTACACCTTC; cdr3_aa: CATSDRDRSHGYTF
clone_size: .; v_call: TRBV5-1; j_call: TRBJ2-3; d_call: .; cdr3_nt: TGCGCCAGCAGCACGTACGGACCTGAGGGAGCGCCGAGCACAGATACGCAGTATTTT; cdr3_aa: CASSTYGPEGAPSTDTQYF
clone_size: .; v_call: TRBV5-1; j_call: TRBJ1-2; d_call: .; cdr3_nt: TGCGCCAGCAGCTTGGTTCCGGGAGATAACTATGGCTACACCTTC; cdr3_aa: CASSLVPGDNYGYTF
clone_size: .; v_call: TRBV27; j_call: TRBJ2-1; d_call: TRBD2; cdr3_nt: TGTGCCAGCACGGCTAGCGGGTACAATGAGCAGTTCTTC; cdr3_aa: CASTASGYNEQFF
clone_size: .; v_call: TRBV6-1; j_call: TRBJ1-1; d_call: .; cdr3_nt: TGTGCCAGCAGTGAGGTAGCTGAAGCTTTCTTT; cdr3_aa: CASSEVAEAFF
clone_size: .; v_call: TRBV5-1; j_call: TRBJ1-6; d_call: TRBD1; cdr3_nt: TGCGCCAGCAGCTTGGAGACAGGGTGGGGAACACCCCTCCACTTT; cdr3_aa: CASSLETGWGTPLHF
clone_size: .; v_call: TRBV7-6; j_call: TRBJ2-1; d_call: TRBD1; cdr3_nt: TGTGCCAGCAGCCTCCGGACAGGAGCCAATGAGCAGTTCTTC; cdr3_aa: CASSLRTGANEQFF
clone_size: .; v_call: TRBV19; j_call: TRBJ1-3; d_call: .; cdr3_nt: TGTGCCAGTAGTATTGCGGTTGGAAACACCATATATTTT; cdr3_aa: CASSIAVGNTIYF
clone_size: .; v_call: TRBV2; j_call: TRBJ1-2; d_call: .; cdr3_nt: TGTGCCAGCAGTGACAGGAACACTAACTATGGCTACACCTTC; cdr3_aa: CASSDRNTNYGYTF
clone_size: once; v_call: TRBV9; j_call: TRBJ1-3; d_call: .; cdr3_nt: TGTGCCAGCAGCGTAGCAGGATCTGGAAACACCATATATTTT; cdr3_aa: CASSVAGSGNTIYF